The 19 T cell receptor beta chains given below trace back to one sample, sequenced in a study of radiotherapy plus CTLA-4 blockade in lung cancer (dated by TCRdb to 2016 to 2019). Libraries were constructed by the immunoSEQ multiplex PCR assay. Drawn from immuneACCESS, this table holds only the in-frame rearrangements with V and J called that TCRdb kept. Clones are partly lost; checked studies trace under half to an unresolved V gene and leave the rest unexplained. In all, the sample holds 45,000 to 75,000 clones, and around 80% of those were seen once. In total, the top ten clones hold around 4% of the sample. This specimen consisted of peripheral blood, obtained from a patient treated with radiotherapy plus ipilimumab. These receptors were collected from a human donor with non-small cell lung cancer who had a partial response to radiotherapy plus ipilimumab.

The gene calls are TRBV5-5 and TRBJ1-5, with 9 bases matching TRBD1. This CDR3 is 14 amino acids long. Germline V CDR1 and CDR2: SGHKS, YYEKEE (reference sequence). J was trimmed by 3 bases and V by 4 bases; bases with no gene match: 2. The DNA of the CDR3 is TGTGCCAGCAGCGGGGACAGGGTCAATCAGCCCCAGCATTTT. Residues: CASSGDRVNQPQHF.

The chain is built from TRBV6-1 and TRBJ1-2, with 8 bases identical to TRBD1. The CDR3 is made up of 14 amino acids. The V segment lost 0 bases and the J segment 8 bases; nucleotides outside the gene matches: 5. CDR1 is MNHNS, CDR2 SASEGT, per germline. CDR3 nucleotide sequence: TGTGCCAGCAGTGAAGCAGGACAGGGTCAGGGCTACACCTTC. It codes for CASSEAGQGQGYTF.

The chain carries TRBV5-1 and TRBJ2-3; D may be TRBD1 (5 bases). Between the trimmed V and J ends, which lost 0 bases and 1 base, there was a span of 12 bases. Germline CDR1 reads SGHRS; CDR2 reads YFSETQ. This CDR3 region has 16 residues. The DNA for the CDR3 is TGCGCCAGCAGCTTGGAAGGAACAGGCCGCACAGATACGCAGTATTTT. Its translation is CASSLEGTGRTDTQYF.

This chain joins TRBV11-2 and TRBJ1-4, with 7 bases that match TRBD1. The CDR3 has 15 amino acids. Per germline, CDR1 SGHAT and CDR2 FQNNGV. V trimming: 1 base; J trimming: 7 bases; junction bases outside the gene matches: 6. The CDR3 nucleotides are TGTGCCAGCAGCTTAGCACAGGGGCATGGTGAAAAACTGTTTTTT. It specifies CASSLAQGHGEKLFF.

The chain recombines TRBV11-1 with TRBJ2-4; 8 bases are shared with TRBD1. V was pared by 3 bases and J by 7 bases, with 5 bases of the junction left unmatched. The CDR3 covers 14 residues. In germline, CDR1 is SGHAT, CDR2 FQDESV (reference sequence). The CDR3 DNA reads as TGTGCCAGCAGCTTGACAGGGGAGAGGAACATTCAGTACTTC. Translated: CASSLTGERNIQYF. The full variable domain, in which reference TRBV11-1 and TRBJ2-4 provide the parts outside the CDR3, is EAEVAQSPRYKITEKSQAVAFWCDPISGHATLYWYRQILGQGPELLVQFQDESVVDDSQLPKDRFSAERLKGVDSTLKIQPAELGDSAMYLCASSLTGERNIQYFGAGTRLSVL.

J is TRBJ2-1 and V is TRBV5-1, with D maybe TRBD2 (5 bases). The germline gives CDR1 SGHRS, CDR2 YFSETQ. The V end lost 2 bases, the J end lost 7 bases, and 7 bases lay between the germline ends. CDR3 size: 12 residues. The CDR3 is CASSFERNEQFF. As DNA, the CDR3 is TGCGCCAGCAGCTTCGAGCGGAATGAGCAGTTCTTC. Full variable domain (remainder filled in from reference TRBV5-1 and TRBJ2-1): KAGVTQTPRYLIKTRGQQVTLSCSPISGHRSVSWYQQTPGQGLQFLFEYFSETQRNKGNFPGRFSGRQFSNSRSEMNVSTLELGDSALYLCASSFERNEQFFGPGTRLTVL.

V and J are TRBV19 and TRBJ1-5; no definite D call. CDR1 is LNHDA, CDR2 SQIVND, per germline (reference sequence). The CDR3 is made up of 15 amino acids. Trimming took off 3 bases at V and 6 bases at J, with 15 bases between the two ends. The CDR3 region is CASSIGSAGGQPQHF. The CDR3 region has the DNA TGTGCCAGTAGTATCGGCAGCGCGGGAGGTCAGCCCCAGCATTTT. Full variable domain (remainder filled in from reference TRBV19 and TRBJ1-5): DGGITQSPKYLFRKEGQNVTLSCEQNLNHDAMYWYRQDPGQGLRLIYYSQIVNDFQKGDIAEGYSVSREKKESFPLTVTSAQKNPTAFYLCASSIGSAGGQPQHFGDGTRLSIL.

The chain joins TRBV5-6 to TRBJ1-1; 7 positions agree with TRBD1. CDR3 length: 14 residues. V trimming: 6 bases; J trimming: 9 bases; junction bases outside the gene matches: 14. The germline V gene encodes CDR1 SGHDT and CDR2 YYEEEE. CDR3 in DNA: TGTGCCAGCACCCCCAGGGGGATCGACGGAAAAGCTTTCTTT. It is translated as CASTPRGIDGKAFF.

The chain uses TRBV6-1 and TRBJ2-1, with D possibly TRBD1 on 5 matching bases. V lost 6 bases and J 7 bases, leaving 10 bases between the germline ends. CDR3 length equals 12 residues. CDR1 and CDR2 (germline): MNHNS, SASEGT. This chain's CDR3 is CASRLGVNEQFF. DNA for the CDR3: TGTGCCAGCAGGCTAGGGGTTAATGAGCAGTTCTTC.

The chain combines TRBV5-1 with TRBJ2-2; TRBD1 might be the D (6 bases). Trimming shortened V by 0 bases and J by 7 bases, and 7 bases separated the two germline ends. This CDR3 has 13 amino acids. The germline CDR1 and CDR2 sequences are SGHRS and YFSETQ. DNA of the CDR3: TGCGCCAGCAGCTTGGGGGGGCTCGGGGAGCTGTTTTTT. Its translation: CASSLGGLGELFF.

This clone has only one observation. The sample contains more than one DNA sequence encoding this CDR3. This chain uses TRBV6-6 with TRBJ1-3; possible D gene TRBD1, 6 bases. Germline V gene lookup returns CDR1 MNHNY and CDR2 SVGAGI (reference sequence). V was pared by 0 bases and J by 7 bases, with 13 bases between. The CDR3 runs 15 residues. CDR3 DNA sequence: TGTGCCAGCAGTTACTCCCAGGGGTTAGGGAACACCATATATTTT. Translation: CASSYSQGLGNTIYF.

This chain joins TRBV7-6 and TRBJ2-7; 8 bases fit TRBD1. Germline CDR1 reads SGHVS; CDR2 reads FNYEAQ. Trimming cost V 5 bases and J 0 bases; bases outside gene matches: 6. The CDR3 has 15 residues. The CDR3 DNA follows: TGTGCCAGCAGCCCAGGGGGCCGGTCCTCCTACGAGCAGTACTTC. Protein product: CASSPGGRSSYEQYF. The whole variable domain, remainder taken from reference TRBV7-6 and TRBJ2-7, is GAGVSQSPRYKVTKRGQDVALRCDPISGHVSLYWYRQALGQGPEFLTYFNYEAQQDKSGLPNDRFSAERPEGSISTLTIQRTEQRDSAMYRCASSPGGRSSYEQYFGPGTRLTVT.

The V gene is TRBV6-1, the J gene TRBJ2-5, with 7 bases fitting TRBD2. The trim removed 9 bases at V and 5 bases at J, leaving 9 bases unmatched. Looked up from germline, CDR1 is MNHNS and CDR2 is SASEGT. The CDR3 loop spans 13 amino acids. CDR3 protein: CASRFGGGETQYF. The CDR3 DNA reads as TGTGCCAGTCGTTTTGGGGGAGGGGAGACCCAGTACTTC.

The chain uses TRBV19 and TRBJ2-1, with D possibly being TRBD1 (5 bases). This CDR3 is built from 13 residues. V dropped 5 bases and J dropped 5 bases, with 10 bases sitting between them. Germline V gene sequence: CDR1 LNHDA, CDR2 SQIVND (reference sequence). CDR3 amino acids: CASSPRQNNEQFF. CDR3 DNA sequence: TGTGCCAGTAGTCCTAGACAGAACAATGAGCAGTTCTTC.

The rearrangement links TRBV6-1 to TRBJ1-5; D ambiguous. V was pared by 7 bases and J by 0 bases, with 10 bases between. The CDR3 contains 14 residues. CDR1 and CDR2 from the germline V gene are MNHNS and SASEGT. The CDR3, as DNA: TGTGCCAGCACCCTTTCACTTAGCAATCAGCCCCAGCATTTT. It translates to CASTLSLSNQPQHF.

The V gene is TRBV27, the J gene TRBJ1-2; 7 nucleotides agree with TRBD1. Germline assignment: CDR1 MNHEY and CDR2 SMNVEV (reference sequence). V was clipped by 0 bases and J by 1 base; unmatched bases: 2. CDR3 size: 15 residues. CDR3 residues: CASSLSAGGNYGYTF. For the CDR3, the DNA is TGTGCCAGCAGTTTATCGGCAGGGGGTAACTATGGCTACACCTTC.

This clone was found a few times. The chain uses TRBV9 and TRBJ2-1; TRBD2 is a possible D gene (7 bases). The CDR3 contains 14 residues. V was shortened by 2 bases and J by 7 bases, with 13 bases between the two germline ends. Looked up from germline, CDR1 is SGDLS and CDR2 is YYNGEE. CDR3 in amino acids: CASSVSGGLNEQFF. CDR3 nucleotide sequence: TGTGCCAGCAGCGTCTCGGGGGGCTTAAATGAGCAGTTCTTC.

The rearrangement uses TRBV6-5 and TRBJ2-7; possibly TRBD2 for D (5 bases). Germline V gene lookup returns CDR1 MNHEY and CDR2 SVGAGI. The CDR3 length is 13 residues. Trimming removed 5 bases from V and 3 bases from J, with 11 bases in between. CDR3 region: CASSEEGGYEQYF. The CDR3 bases are TGTGCCAGCAGTGAAGAGGGTGGCTACGAGCAGTACTTC.

V is TRBV28 and J is TRBJ2-2, with 9 bases matching TRBD2. Trimming took 1 base from V and 7 from J; bases not matched to a gene: 10. The CDR3 runs 17 residues. Per the germline V gene, CDR1 is MDHEN and CDR2 is SYDVKM. Here the CDR3 DNA reads TGTGCCAGCAGTTTATCTCTAGCGGGGACGCCACACGGGGAGCTGTTTTTT. Translating it yields CASSLSLAGTPHGELFF.